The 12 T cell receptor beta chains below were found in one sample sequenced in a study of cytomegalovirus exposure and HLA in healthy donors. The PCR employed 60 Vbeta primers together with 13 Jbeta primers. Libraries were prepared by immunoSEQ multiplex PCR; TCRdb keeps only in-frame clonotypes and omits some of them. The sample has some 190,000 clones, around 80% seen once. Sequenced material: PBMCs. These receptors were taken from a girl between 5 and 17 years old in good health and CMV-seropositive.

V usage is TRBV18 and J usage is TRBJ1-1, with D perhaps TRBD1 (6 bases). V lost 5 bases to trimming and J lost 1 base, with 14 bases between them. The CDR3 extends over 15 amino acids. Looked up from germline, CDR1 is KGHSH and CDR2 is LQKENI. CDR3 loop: CASSTYREGNTEAFF. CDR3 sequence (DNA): TGTGCCAGCTCAACTTACAGGGAGGGGAACACTGAAGCTTTCTTT. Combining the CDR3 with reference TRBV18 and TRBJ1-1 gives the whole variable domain NAGVMQNPRHLVRRRGQEARLRCSPMKGHSHVYWYRQLPEEGLKFMVYLQKENIIDESGMPKERFSAEFPKEGPSILRIQQVVRGDSAAYFCASSTYREGNTEAFFGQGTRLTVV.

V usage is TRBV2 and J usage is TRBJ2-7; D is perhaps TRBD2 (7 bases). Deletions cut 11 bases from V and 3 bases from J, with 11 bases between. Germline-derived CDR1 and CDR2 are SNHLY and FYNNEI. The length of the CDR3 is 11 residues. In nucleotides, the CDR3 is TGTGCCCGGGGGGCTGGCTACGAGCAGTACTTC. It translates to CARGAGYEQYF.

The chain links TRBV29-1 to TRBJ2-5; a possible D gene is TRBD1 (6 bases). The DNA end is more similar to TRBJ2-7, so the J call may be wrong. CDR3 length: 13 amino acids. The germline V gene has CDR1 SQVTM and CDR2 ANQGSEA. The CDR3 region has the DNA TGCAGCGTTGACAGTGGGGGCGGGTACGAGCAGTACTTC. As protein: CSVDSGGGYEQYF.

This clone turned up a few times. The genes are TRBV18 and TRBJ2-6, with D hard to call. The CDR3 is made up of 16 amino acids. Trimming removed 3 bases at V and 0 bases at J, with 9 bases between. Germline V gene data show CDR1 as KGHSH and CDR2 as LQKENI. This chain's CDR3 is CASSPPRISGANVLTF. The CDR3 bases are TGTGCCAGCTCACCCCCCAGGATCTCTGGGGCCAACGTCCTGACTTTC.

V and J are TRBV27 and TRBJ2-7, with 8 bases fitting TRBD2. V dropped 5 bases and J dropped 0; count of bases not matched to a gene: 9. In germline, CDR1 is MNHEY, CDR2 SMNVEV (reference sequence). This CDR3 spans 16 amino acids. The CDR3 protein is CASSRSVTSASYEQYF. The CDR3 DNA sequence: TGTGCCAGCAGTCGGTCGGTGACTAGCGCCTCCTACGAGCAGTACTTC.

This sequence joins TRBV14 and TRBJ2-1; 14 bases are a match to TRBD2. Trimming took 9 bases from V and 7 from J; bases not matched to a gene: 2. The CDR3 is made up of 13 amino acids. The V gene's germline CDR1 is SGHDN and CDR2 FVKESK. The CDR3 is CASGTSGRNEQFF. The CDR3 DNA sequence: TGTGCCAGTGGGACTAGCGGGAGAAATGAGCAGTTCTTC.

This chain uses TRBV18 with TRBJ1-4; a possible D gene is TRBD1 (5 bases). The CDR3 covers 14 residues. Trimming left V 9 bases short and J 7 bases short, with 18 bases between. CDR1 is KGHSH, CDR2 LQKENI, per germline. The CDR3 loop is CARGRATGGEKLFF. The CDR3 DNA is TGTGCCAGGGGAAGGGCCACCGGGGGTGAAAAACTGTTTTTT.

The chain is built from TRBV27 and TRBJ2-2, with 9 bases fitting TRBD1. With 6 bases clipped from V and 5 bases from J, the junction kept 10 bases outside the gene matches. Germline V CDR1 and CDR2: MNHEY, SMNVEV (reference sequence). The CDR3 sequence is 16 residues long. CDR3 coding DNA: TGTGCCAGCAGAGAGTGGGGACAGGGCCTGACCGGGGAGCTGTTTTTT. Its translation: CASREWGQGLTGELFF.

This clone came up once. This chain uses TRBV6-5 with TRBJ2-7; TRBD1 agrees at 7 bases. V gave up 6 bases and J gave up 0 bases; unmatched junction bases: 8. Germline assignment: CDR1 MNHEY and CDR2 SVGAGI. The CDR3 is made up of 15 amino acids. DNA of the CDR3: TGTGCCAGCAGGCCCGGGACAGAGAGCTCCTACGAGCAGTACTTC. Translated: CASRPGTESSYEQYF.

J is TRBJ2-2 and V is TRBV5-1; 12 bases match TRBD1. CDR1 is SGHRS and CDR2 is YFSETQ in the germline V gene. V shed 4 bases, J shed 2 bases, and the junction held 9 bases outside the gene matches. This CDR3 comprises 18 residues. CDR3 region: CASSVGQGAATNTGELFF. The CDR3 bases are TGCGCCAGCAGCGTGGGACAGGGGGCAGCCACCAACACCGGGGAGCTGTTTTTT.

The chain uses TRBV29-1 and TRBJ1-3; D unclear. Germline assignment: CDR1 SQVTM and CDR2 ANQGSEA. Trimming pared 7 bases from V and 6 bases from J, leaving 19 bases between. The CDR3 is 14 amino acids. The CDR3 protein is CSAAPGGAANTIYF. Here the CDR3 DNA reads TGCAGCGCCGCACCGGGAGGCGCGGCAAACACCATATATTTT.

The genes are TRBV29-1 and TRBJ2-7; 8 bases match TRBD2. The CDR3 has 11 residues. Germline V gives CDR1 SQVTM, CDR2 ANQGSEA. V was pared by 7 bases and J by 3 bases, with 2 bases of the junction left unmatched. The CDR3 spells CSAGGGYEQYF. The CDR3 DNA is TGCAGCGCGGGGGGGGGCTACGAGCAGTACTTC.